Below are 14 T cell receptor beta chains sequenced from a single sample in a study of cytomegalovirus exposure and HLA in healthy donors. A multiplex PCR was run with 60 Vbeta primers and 13 Jbeta primers. Generated by immunoSEQ multiplex PCR, the TCRdb table keeps only in-frame clones and is missing some. The sample yields 64,000 or so clones, approximately 83% seen once. Sequencing was carried out using PBMCs. Source of these receptors: a female donor in good health and CMV-seronegative.

This rearrangement joins TRBV6-5 to TRBJ2-5, with D maybe TRBD1 (5 bases). With the DNA end fitting TRBJ2-7 better, the J assignment may be wrong. The CDR3 has 15 amino acids. CDR1 and CDR2 from the germline V gene are MNHEY and SVGAGI. The CDR3 reads CASSYSWGVGYEQYF. Here the CDR3 DNA reads TGTGCCAGCAGTTACTCTTGGGGCGTCGGGTACGAGCAGTACTTC.

J is TRBJ1-4 and V is TRBV4-3, with 8 bases aligning to TRBD1. This CDR3 is built from 15 residues. Germline-derived CDR1 and CDR2 are LGHNA and YSLEER. After removal of 1 base from V and 7 bases from J, the junction contained 5 bases not matched to a gene. The CDR3 spells CASSQVGTGGEKLFF. The CDR3 nucleotides read TGCGCCAGCAGCCAAGTGGGTACAGGGGGTGAAAAACTGTTTTTT.

The V and J genes are TRBV9 and TRBJ2-7, with 7 bases that match TRBD1. Germline V gene data show CDR1 as SGDLS and CDR2 as YYNGEE. This CDR3 is 14 amino acids long. The junction had 5 bases not matched to a gene; V was cut back by 4 bases and J by 1 base. DNA of the CDR3: TGTGCCAGCAGCCAGACAGGGCGGTCCTACGAGCAGTACTTC. Its translation: CASSQTGRSYEQYF. The full variable domain, completed using reference TRBV9 and TRBJ2-7, is DSGVTQTPKHLITATGQRVTLRCSPRSGDLSVYWYQQSLDQGLQFLIQYYNGEERAKGNILERFSAQQFPDLHSELNLSSLELGDSALYFCASSQTGRSYEQYFGPGTRLTVT.

The CDR3 DNA reads TGCGCCAGCAGCTTGGACCCTACTGGGGCCAACGTCCTGACTTTC. It specifies CASSLDPTGANVLTF. The chain links TRBV5-1 to TRBJ2-6; D gene uncertain. Trimming shortened V by 0 bases and J by 2 bases, and 6 bases separated the two germline ends. The CDR3 spans 15 residues. Germline V CDR1 and CDR2: SGHRS, YFSETQ. Full variable domain (remainder filled in from reference TRBV5-1 and TRBJ2-6): KAGVTQTPRYLIKTRGQQVTLSCSPISGHRSVSWYQQTPGQGLQFLFEYFSETQRNKGNFPGRFSGRQFSNSRSEMNVSTLELGDSALYLCASSLDPTGANVLTFGAGSRLTVL.

The V gene is TRBV7-2, the J gene TRBJ1-2; D not resolved. Per germline, CDR1 SGHTA and CDR2 FQGNSA. The CDR3 extends over 15 amino acids. Trimming stripped 5 bases from V and 4 bases from J, with 17 bases between. The CDR3 sequence is CASSNTAVGGYGYTF. DNA for the CDR3: TGTGCCAGCAGCAACACGGCGGTCGGTGGCTATGGCTACACCTTC. The whole variable domain, filled in from reference TRBV7-2 and TRBJ1-2, reads GAGVSQSPSNKVTEKGKDVELRCDPISGHTALYWYRQSLGQGLEFLIYFQGNSAPDKSGLPSDRFSAERTGGSVSTLTIQRTQQEDSAVYLCASSNTAVGGYGYTFGSGTRLTVV.

The sample holds one count of this clone. This chain joins TRBV18 and TRBJ2-5, with D possibly TRBD2 on 6 matching bases. V shed 3 bases and J shed 4 bases, with 12 bases lying between them. The CDR3 extends over 14 amino acids. Germline-derived CDR1 and CDR2 are KGHSH and LQKENI. The CDR3 loop is CASSPWQGLETQYF. CDR3 coding DNA: TGTGCCAGCTCACCGTGGCAGGGACTAGAGACCCAGTACTTC.

The genes are TRBV5-1 and TRBJ1-1; the D gene is possibly TRBD1 (5 bases). Germline CDR1 reads SGHRS; CDR2 reads YFSETQ. This CDR3 comprises 15 residues. V lost 1 base and J lost 0, with 10 bases in between. CDR3 region: CASSLLSGMNTEAFF. CDR3 DNA sequence: TGCGCCAGCAGCTTGTTATCAGGGATGAACACTGAAGCTTTCTTT.

Details on this clone: The junction and the germline gene differ at one end; a read error may be behind it. The rearrangement joins TRBV5-4 to TRBJ2-5; 7 nucleotides agree with TRBD1. The J call may be faulty, since TRBJ2-7 better matches the DNA end. This CDR3 has 16 residues. Germline CDR1 reads SGHNT; CDR2 reads YYREEE (reference sequence). CDR3 in DNA: TGTGCCAGCAGCTCCCCACCGACAGGGATCTCCCACGAGCAGTACTTC. Translated, it gives CASSSPPTGISHEQYF.

The V gene is TRBV6-5, the J gene TRBJ1-2; tentatively, D is TRBD1 (6 bases). The length of the CDR3 is 16 residues. The germline gives CDR1 MNHEY, CDR2 SVGAGI. Trimming left V 4 bases short and J 5 bases short, with 20 bases between. CDR3 bases: TGTGCCAGCAGTTTCCTGGACAGCTACTATGGTTATGGCTACACCTTC. Translating it yields CASSFLDSYYGYGYTF.

The chain is built from TRBV19 and TRBJ2-2, with 11 nucleotides matching TRBD1. J lost 6 bases, V lost 5 bases, and 14 bases had no gene match. The length of the CDR3 is 18 residues. Germline V CDR1 and CDR2: LNHDA, SQIVND (reference sequence). The CDR3: CASSAGDWTGGDAGELFF. The CDR3 DNA reads as TGTGCCAGTAGTGCGGGAGATTGGACAGGGGGCGACGCCGGGGAGCTGTTTTTT.

There are a few counts of this clone. V is TRBV18 and J is TRBJ1-6; 10 nucleotides agree with TRBD1. With V trimmed by 8 bases and J by 8 bases, 9 bases remained unmatched. The CDR3 has 15 amino acids. Germline loops: CDR1 KGHSH, CDR2 LQKENI. The CDR3 coding sequence is TGTGCCAGCACAACTCGCGGGACAGGGGATTCACCCCTCCACTTT. The encoded protein is CASTTRGTGDSPLHF.

The V and J genes are TRBV5-4 and TRBJ2-7, with 10 bases matching TRBD2. This CDR3 region has 15 residues. Trimming cost V 4 bases and J 2 bases; bases outside gene matches: 6. Germline loops: CDR1 SGHNT, CDR2 YYREEE (reference sequence). The CDR3 spells CASSRGTSATYEQYF. In DNA form, the CDR3 reads TGTGCCAGCAGCCGGGGGACTAGCGCTACCTACGAGCAGTACTTC.

The chain's CDR3 is CASSPPGAPGSPLHF. The CDR3 DNA reads as TGTGCCAGCTCACCACCGGGGGCGCCGGGTTCACCCCTCCACTTT. J is TRBJ1-6 and V is TRBV18; TRBD1 is a possible D gene (6 bases). CDR3 length equals 15 residues. Germline loops: CDR1 KGHSH, CDR2 LQKENI. V lost 0 bases to trimming and J lost 9 bases, with 12 bases between them.

The chain recombines TRBV10-3 with TRBJ1-4; TRBD1 matches 9 bases. J lost 4 bases, V lost 6 bases, and 3 bases had no gene match. Germline CDR1 is ENHRY and CDR2 is SYGVKD. CDR3 length: 14 residues. DNA of the CDR3: TGTGCCATCAGCCCGGGACAGGGTAATGAAAAACTGTTTTTT. Its translation is CAISPGQGNEKLFF.